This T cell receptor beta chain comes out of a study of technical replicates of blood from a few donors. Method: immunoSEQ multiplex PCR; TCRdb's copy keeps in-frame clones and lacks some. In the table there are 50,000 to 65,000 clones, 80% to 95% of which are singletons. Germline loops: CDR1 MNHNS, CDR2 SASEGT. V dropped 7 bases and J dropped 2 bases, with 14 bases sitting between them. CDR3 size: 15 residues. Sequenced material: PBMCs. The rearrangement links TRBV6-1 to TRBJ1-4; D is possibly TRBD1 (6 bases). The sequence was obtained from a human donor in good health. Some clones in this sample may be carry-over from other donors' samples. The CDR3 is CASKLGGATNEKLFF. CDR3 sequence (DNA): TGTGCCAGCAAGCTTGGGGGGGCGACTAATGAAAAACTGTTTTTT.